The 4 T cell receptor beta chains in this list originate from one sample, sequenced in a study of cytomegalovirus exposure and HLA in healthy donors. The primer mix had 60 Vbeta and 13 Jbeta primers. TCRdb's table, derived via immunoSEQ multiplex PCR, lists solely in-frame clones and lacks some. Of about 140,000 clones listed, approximately 88% are singletons. Material: PBMCs. The receptors originated from a middle-aged woman in good health and CMV-seronegative.

The chain combines TRBV7-9 with TRBJ1-1; 9 nucleotides align to TRBD1. The CDR3 has 15 amino acids. The germline V gene encodes CDR1 SEHNR and CDR2 FQNEAQ (reference sequence). The V segment lost 6 bases and the J segment 4 bases; nucleotides outside the gene matches: 9. The CDR3 protein is CASRKTGGVGTEAFF. The DNA of the CDR3 is TGTGCCAGCAGGAAAACAGGGGGCGTCGGCACTGAAGCTTTCTTT.

The rearrangement joins TRBV30 to TRBJ2-7; D possibly corresponds to TRBD2 (6 bases). Germline CDR1 reads GTSNPN; CDR2 reads SVGIG (reference sequence). The CDR3 is 17 residues long. V lost 3 bases and J 5 bases, leaving 26 bases between the germline ends. The CDR3 DNA is TGTGCCTGGAGGGGCCTTAGCGGAAAAGGGAGTAGGAACGAGCAGTACTTC. This gives the protein CAWRGLSGKGSRNEQYF. Full variable domain (missing parts from reference TRBV30 and TRBJ2-7): SQTIHQWPATLVQPVGSPLSLECTVEGTSNPNLYWYRQAAGRGLQLLFYSVGIGQISSEVPQNLSASRPQDRQFILSSKKLLLSDSGFYLCAWRGLSGKGSRNEQYFGPGTRLTVT.

The rearrangement links TRBV30 to TRBJ1-2, with a tentative D call TRBD1 (6 bases). The V gene's germline CDR1 is GTSNPN and CDR2 SVGIG (reference sequence). This CDR3 comprises 14 residues. Trimming removed 0 bases from V and 7 bases from J, with 15 bases in between. CDR3: CAWSVERGGGGYTF. The DNA for the CDR3 is TGTGCCTGGAGTGTTGAACGCGGGGGCGGTGGCTACACCTTC.

This clone was seen only once. The rearrangement links TRBV19 to TRBJ2-5; D remains ambiguous. V shed 3 bases and J shed 4 bases, with 6 bases lying between them. CDR1 is LNHDA and CDR2 is SQIVND in the germline V gene (reference sequence). This CDR3 is 12 amino acids long. The CDR3 bases are TGTGCCAGTAGTATGAGAGGAGAGACCCAGTACTTC. Its protein is CASSMRGETQYF.